This entry concerns a single TCR beta chain. What it binds is unknown. The data were taken from a study of neoadjuvant anti-PD-1 for oral cavity cancer. Study-level information: Patients without progression got a fourth dose around day 43. General study findings and limits: TCR analyses covered only a few patients per response group.

Clones were read by immunoSEQ multiplex PCR, and TCRdb kept only the in-frame ones, dropping some. This sample has tens of thousands of clones, with around 80% found just once. The CDR3 is 15 residues long. Deletions cut 6 bases from V and 6 bases from J, with 18 bases between. Germline V gives CDR1 MNHEY, CDR2 SMNVEV (reference sequence). The V gene is TRBV27, the J gene TRBJ2-4; D is possibly TRBD1 (6 bases). This material consisted of PBMCs, taken before nivolumab (anti-PD-1) treatment. The TCR sequence derives from a person aged 35-79 years with oral cavity squamous cell carcinoma. CDR3 residues: CASRGAAVLGNIQYF. In DNA, the CDR3 is TGTGCCAGCAGGGGGGCAGCGGTCCTGGGAAACATTCAGTACTTC.